These 9 T cell receptor beta chains were sequenced from one sample in a study of cytomegalovirus exposure and HLA in healthy donors. PCR primers comprised 60 Vbeta and 13 Jbeta primers. Here immunoSEQ multiplex PCR was the method, and the copy in TCRdb shows in-frame clones only, minus some. The table lists tens of thousands of clones. Sequencing was carried out using PBMCs. The origin of the receptors is a female donor in good health and CMV-seronegative.

This rearrangement joins TRBV7-9 to TRBJ2-1, with 14 bases fitting TRBD2. Losses at the gene ends were 5 bases for V and 6 bases for J; bases not matched to a gene: 3. The CDR3 length is 15 residues. The germline gives CDR1 SEHNR, CDR2 FQNEAQ (reference sequence). CDR3 amino acids: CASSLGLAGVNEQFF. The CDR3 region has the DNA TGTGCCAGCAGCCTGGGACTAGCGGGGGTCAATGAGCAGTTCTTC.

The J gene is TRBJ2-7, the V gene TRBV6-5; D call uncertain. Between the trimmed V and J ends, which lost 2 bases and 3 bases, there was a span of 14 bases. Germline V gene lookup returns CDR1 MNHEY and CDR2 SVGAGI. The CDR3 runs to 15 residues. The CDR3, as DNA: TGTGCCAGCAGTTACCAACCCATGTCCGGCTACGAGCAGTACTTC. Its translation is CASSYQPMSGYEQYF.

This chain links TRBV7-9 with TRBJ1-3, with D perhaps TRBD1 (6 bases). CDR3 length equals 16 residues. Germline CDR1 reads SEHNR; CDR2 reads FQNEAQ (reference sequence). Trimming pared 6 bases from V and 6 bases from J, leaving 21 bases between. The CDR3 region is CASRTTLGAEKNTIYF. CDR3 bases: TGTGCCAGCAGAACGACGTTGGGGGCTGAGAAAAACACCATATATTTT.

J is TRBJ2-2 and V is TRBV9; TRBD1 matches at 8 bases. Looked up from germline, CDR1 is SGDLS and CDR2 is YYNGEE. The CDR3 length is 16 residues. V trimming: 4 bases; J trimming: 0 bases; junction bases outside the gene matches: 5. CDR3 loop: CASSIPGGPNTGELFF. The CDR3 bases are TGTGCCAGCAGCATCCCAGGGGGCCCGAACACCGGGGAGCTGTTTTTT.

The genes are TRBV5-4 and TRBJ1-1; D is uncertain. The CDR3 sequence is 14 residues long. V shed 4 bases and J shed 0 bases, with 10 bases lying between them. Germline V CDR1 and CDR2: SGHNT, YYREEE (reference sequence). The DNA of the CDR3 is TGTGCCAGCAGCGAGACACGGATGAACACTGAAGCTTTCTTT. As protein: CASSETRMNTEAFF.

The gene calls are TRBV18 and TRBJ2-3, with D perhaps TRBD1 (5 bases). The CDR3 spans 16 residues. Trimming took 2 bases from V and 2 from J, leaving 14 bases between them. Germline V gene lookup returns CDR1 KGHSH and CDR2 LQKENI. This CDR3 is CASSPNLVGHTDTQYF. DNA of the CDR3: TGTGCCAGCTCACCAAATCTAGTGGGGCACACAGATACGCAGTATTTT.

In terms of frequency, this clone is medium-sized. This chain joins TRBV6-4 and TRBJ2-3, with 10 bases matching TRBD2. Trimming cost V 4 bases and J 0 bases; bases outside gene matches: 4. Germline CDR1 and CDR2: MRHNA and SNTAGT. The CDR3 is made up of 16 amino acids. CDR3 DNA: TGTGCCAGCAGTGCCCTAGCGGGGGCTAGCACAGATACGCAGTATTTT. Its protein is CASSALAGASTDTQYF.

The chain couples TRBV5-1 to TRBJ2-1, with TRBD2 matching over 7 bases. The CDR3 loop spans 15 amino acids. Germline trimming cut 2 bases from V and 0 bases from J; bases unmatched to any gene: 2. Germline V gives CDR1 SGHRS, CDR2 YFSETQ. CDR3 sequence reads: CASSFGGSSYNEQFF. For the CDR3, the DNA is TGCGCCAGCAGCTTCGGGGGGAGCTCCTACAATGAGCAGTTCTTC.

This rearrangement joins TRBV27 to TRBJ2-7; possibly TRBD1 for D (6 bases). In germline, CDR1 is MNHEY, CDR2 SMNVEV (reference sequence). V was shortened by 5 bases and J by 3 bases, with 8 bases between the two germline ends. The CDR3 loop spans 12 amino acids. CDR3 DNA: TGTGCCAGCAGTCCACAGGGCTACGAGCAGTACTTC. Translating gives CASSPQGYEQYF.